The sequence of this TCR beta chain was determined in a study of blood T cell repertoires in COVID-19. The overall study: Donors in the United States, Italy and Spain gave samples during acute or convalescent COVID-19. T cells, B-cell-depleted T cells, or PBMCs provided the cDNA or gDNA that served as material.

The CDR3 loop spans 17 amino acids. From germline, CDR1 is SGHRS and CDR2 YFSETQ. V was clipped by 0 bases and J by 4 bases, with 14 bases between them. In the original processing: Cell counts per sample came from amplifying reference gene primers. Data came from immunoSEQ multiplex PCR; TCRdb stores just in-frame clones and leaves some out. V and J calls and clone size come straight from that table; D and trimming were deduced from the DNA. The data contain around 300,000 clones, 75% to 90% of them singletons. The sequence was collected from a woman aged 25 to 39 with active or convalescent COVID-19. Specimen: peripheral blood. The gene calls are TRBV5-1 and TRBJ1-6; TRBD1 is a possible D gene (6 bases). The CDR3 DNA is TGCGCCAGCAGCTTGGGCACACAGGGCGAATATAATTCACCCCTCCACTTT. This gives the protein CASSLGTQGEYNSPLHF.